A selection of T cell receptor beta chains follows, all from one sample in a study of T-cell reconstitution after alpha-beta-depleted transplantation in children. TCRdb fed the PCR reads into MiXCR, producing one record per CDR3 protein. This sample has over 90,000 distinct CDR3 sequences, with roughly 7.2% found just once. This sample comprised PBMCs, obtained before TCRalphabeta/CD19-depleted stem cell transplant. The receptors were gathered from a boy aged 2 to 10 with acute lymphoblastic leukemia, due to receive a stem cell transplant. CDR3s include the opening cysteine and the closing phenylalanine or tryptophan. The D gene is left open where the match is weak. Not every row has a clone size; where given, it reads once, few, many or a size class.

len: 15
d_gene: TRBD2
abundance: many
j_gene: TRBJ2-7
v_gene: TRBV6-1
CDR3nt: TGTGCCAGCAGTGAAGGACTAGCGGGGTCCTACGAGCAGTACTTC
CDR3aa: CASSEGLAGSYEQYF

len: 13
d_gene: -
abundance: many
j_gene: TRBJ2-2
v_gene: TRBV27
CDR3nt: TGTGCCAGCAGTGCCCCGGTGGGGAGGGAGCTGTTTTTT
CDR3aa: CASSAPVGRELFF

len: 13
d_gene: -
abundance: -
j_gene: TRBJ1-1
v_gene: TRBV20-1
CDR3nt: TGCAGTGCCAAAGGGTCGGGCGACAGTGAAGCTTTCTTT
CDR3aa: CSAKGSGDSEAFF

len: 16
d_gene: TRBD2
abundance: -
j_gene: TRBJ2-7
v_gene: TRBV5-1
CDR3nt: TGCGCCAGCAGCTTGGAGTCAGCGGGGGGGGCCTACGAGCAGTACTTC
CDR3aa: CASSLESAGGAYEQYF

len: 16
d_gene: TRBD2
abundance: few
j_gene: TRBJ2-3
v_gene: TRBV2
CDR3nt: TGTGCCAGCAGACTTACGGGACTAGCGGACACAGATACGCAGTATTTT
CDR3aa: CASRLTGLADTDTQYF

len: 17
d_gene: TRBD2
abundance: many
j_gene: TRBJ2-1
v_gene: TRBV27
CDR3nt: TGTGCCAGCAGTACTAGGGGGGCGGGGGGGAAGCATAATGAGCAGTTCTTC
CDR3aa: CASSTRGAGGKHNEQFF

len: 13
d_gene: -
abundance: few
j_gene: TRBJ1-1
v_gene: TRBV24-1
CDR3nt: TGTGCCACCAGTGATTACTTGAACACTGAAGCTTTCTTT
CDR3aa: CATSDYLNTEAFF

len: 12
d_gene: -
abundance: many
j_gene: TRBJ2-5
v_gene: TRBV21-1
CDR3nt: TGTGCGTTAGCGGGGGCTCAAGAGACCCAGTACTTC
CDR3aa: CALAGAQETQYF

len: 12
d_gene: -
abundance: -
j_gene: TRBJ1-1
v_gene: TRBV27
CDR3nt: TGTGCCAGCACCGAAGAGGCCACTGAAGCTTTCTTT
CDR3aa: CASTEEATEAFF

len: 15
d_gene: TRBD2
abundance: many
j_gene: TRBJ2-7
v_gene: TRBV2
CDR3nt: TGTGCCAGCAGCGAAAGACTAGCGGGGCCCTACGAGCAGTACTTC
CDR3aa: CASSERLAGPYEQYF

len: 14
d_gene: -
abundance: many
j_gene: TRBJ2-7
v_gene: TRBV20-1
CDR3nt: TGCAGTGCATCACCCCCAGGGAGACCCTACGAGCAGTACTTC
CDR3aa: CSASPPGRPYEQYF

len: 15
d_gene: -
abundance: -
j_gene: TRBJ1-2
v_gene: TRBV4-3
CDR3nt: TGCGCCAGCAGCCAAGGTATCGACGGGTACTATGGCTACACCTTC
CDR3aa: CASSQGIDGYYGYTF

len: 14
d_gene: -
abundance: -
j_gene: TRBJ1-5
v_gene: TRBV12-3/TRBV12-4
CDR3nt: TGTGCCAGCAGTTTAGCGTACAAGGGTCAGCCCCAGCATTTT
CDR3aa: CASSLAYKGQPQHF

len: 16
d_gene: -
abundance: few
j_gene: TRBJ1-5
v_gene: TRBV19
CDR3nt: TGTGCCAGTAGTGGAAACAGGGTCCAGGGCAATCAGCCCCAGCATTTT
CDR3aa: CASSGNRVQGNQPQHF

len: 13
d_gene: -
abundance: many
j_gene: TRBJ2-3
v_gene: TRBV20-1
CDR3nt: TGCAGTGCTAGAGTCCTAGGAACGGATACGCAGTATTTT
CDR3aa: CSARVLGTDTQYF

len: 17
d_gene: TRBD2
abundance: many
j_gene: TRBJ2-3
v_gene: TRBV9
CDR3nt: TGTGCCAGCAGCGATGCGGGAGTGATTTTTGGCACAGATACGCAGTATTTT
CDR3aa: CASSDAGVIFGTDTQYF

len: 17
d_gene: -
abundance: many
j_gene: TRBJ1-5
v_gene: TRBV19
CDR3nt: TGTGCCAGTAGTTCCCCTTCCGCCCAGGGGATGAATCAGCCCCAGCATTTT
CDR3aa: CASSSPSAQGMNQPQHF

len: 13
d_gene: -
abundance: few
j_gene: TRBJ2-5
v_gene: TRBV7-2
CDR3nt: TGTGCCAGCAGCCTACCTAGTGGAGAGACCCAGTACTTC
CDR3aa: CASSLPSGETQYF

len: 15
d_gene: -
abundance: many
j_gene: TRBJ1-4
v_gene: TRBV3-1
CDR3nt: TGTGCCAGCAGCCAAGAATTGGTGGCAGGGGAAAAACTGTTTTTT
CDR3aa: CASSQELVAGEKLFF

len: 12
d_gene: -
abundance: -
j_gene: TRBJ1-1
v_gene: TRBV4-3
CDR3nt: TGCGCCAGCAGCCATGGGGGTGGGGGAGCTTTCTTT
CDR3aa: CASSHGGGGAFF

len: 16
d_gene: -
abundance: many
j_gene: TRBJ2-2
v_gene: TRBV7-6
CDR3nt: TGTGCCAGCAGCTTCCTAGGGGTCGGGAACACCGGGGAGCTGTTTTTT
CDR3aa: CASSFLGVGNTGELFF

len: 13
d_gene: TRBD1
abundance: many
j_gene: TRBJ1-1
v_gene: TRBV29-1
CDR3nt: TGCAGCTCTGGGACAGGGGGCATTAGTGAAGCTTTCTTT
CDR3aa: CSSGTGGISEAFF

len: 14
d_gene: -
abundance: -
j_gene: TRBJ2-7
v_gene: TRBV7-2
CDR3nt: TGTGCCAGCAGCTTTTTCGGCCCCCTCTACGAGCAGTACTTC
CDR3aa: CASSFFGPLYEQYF

len: 13
d_gene: TRBD1
abundance: -
j_gene: TRBJ2-3
v_gene: TRBV7-3
CDR3nt: TGTGCCAGCAGCCCCGGGACAGGGGGTACGCAGTATTTT
CDR3aa: CASSPGTGGTQYF

len: 16
d_gene: -
abundance: many
j_gene: TRBJ1-4
v_gene: TRBV4-1
CDR3nt: TGCGCCAGCAGCCAGCCTTGGGGGTTTGCACAAGAAAAACTGTTTTTT
CDR3aa: CASSQPWGFAQEKLFF

len: 14
d_gene: -
abundance: -
j_gene: TRBJ2-5
v_gene: TRBV7-2
CDR3nt: TGTGCCAGCAGCGCCACTAGGGGAGACGAGACCCAGTACTTC
CDR3aa: CASSATRGDETQYF

len: 12
d_gene: -
abundance: many
j_gene: TRBJ1-5
v_gene: TRBV6-1
CDR3nt: TGTGCCAGCAGTGATCGGAGGACAGCGGGGAATTTT
CDR3aa: CASSDRRTAGNF

len: 18
d_gene: -
abundance: -
j_gene: TRBJ2-1
v_gene: TRBV2
CDR3nt: TGTGCCTGCTGTTTTGTCCAGGGAGACGGGACTCCGGACAATGAGCAGTTCTTC
CDR3aa: CACCFVQGDGTPDNEQFF

len: 13
d_gene: -
abundance: many
j_gene: TRBJ1-1
v_gene: TRBV5-1
CDR3nt: TGCGCCAGCAGCTTGGCGTCGGGCACTGAAGCTTTCTTT
CDR3aa: CASSLASGTEAFF

len: 19
d_gene: -
abundance: many
j_gene: TRBJ2-1
v_gene: TRBV2
CDR3nt: TGTGCCTTCAGTGGGCCTCTTTCGGACAGAAAAGGCTCCTACAATGAGCAGTTCTTC
CDR3aa: CAFSGPLSDRKGSYNEQFF

len: 12
d_gene: -
abundance: few
j_gene: TRBJ1-2
v_gene: TRBV12-3/TRBV12-4
CDR3nt: TGTGCCAGCAGCCGGGACACCTATGGCTACACCTTC
CDR3aa: CASSRDTYGYTF

len: 15
d_gene: -
abundance: -
j_gene: TRBJ1-5
v_gene: TRBV4-1
CDR3nt: TGCGCCAGCAGCCGAGGAGCGTATAGCAATCAGCCCCAGCATTTT
CDR3aa: CASSRGAYSNQPQHF

len: 16
d_gene: -
abundance: few
j_gene: TRBJ1-4
v_gene: TRBV5-8
CDR3nt: TGTGCCAGCAGCTTTGGGCCAGGAGCAACTAATGAAAAACTGTTTTTT
CDR3aa: CASSFGPGATNEKLFF

len: 17
d_gene: TRBD2
abundance: many
j_gene: TRBJ2-5
v_gene: TRBV9
CDR3nt: TGTGCCAGCAGCGGCGGACTAGCGGGCGGAACGGAGGAGACCCAGTACTTC
CDR3aa: CASSGGLAGGTEETQYF

len: 11
d_gene: -
abundance: many
j_gene: TRBJ2-7
v_gene: TRBV28
CDR3nt: TGTGCCAGCAGTTTATGGGGCGAGCAGTACTTC
CDR3aa: CASSLWGEQYF

len: 15
d_gene: TRBD1
abundance: few
j_gene: TRBJ1-1
v_gene: TRBV25-1
CDR3nt: TGTGCCAGCAGCTCGCAGGGGGAGTCGAACACTGAAGCTTTCTTT
CDR3aa: CASSSQGESNTEAFF

len: 18
d_gene: TRBD2
abundance: many
j_gene: TRBJ2-1
v_gene: TRBV4-1
CDR3nt: TGCGCCAGCAGCATACTCTGGACTAGCGGGGGGTCCTACAATGAGCAGTTCTTC
CDR3aa: CASSILWTSGGSYNEQFF

len: 14
d_gene: TRBD1
abundance: few
j_gene: TRBJ1-5
v_gene: TRBV12-3/TRBV12-4
CDR3nt: TGTGCCAGCAGTTACAGGGGGAGCAATCAGCCCCAGCATTTT
CDR3aa: CASSYRGSNQPQHF

len: 15
d_gene: -
abundance: few
j_gene: TRBJ1-6
v_gene: TRBV28
CDR3nt: TGTGCCAGCACCCCCCCGGCAGGAATAAATTCACCCCTCCACTTT
CDR3aa: CASTPPAGINSPLHF

len: 13
d_gene: -
abundance: -
j_gene: TRBJ2-5
v_gene: TRBV4-2
CDR3nt: TGTGCCAGCAGCCGGACGCCGCAAGAGACCCAGTACTTC
CDR3aa: CASSRTPQETQYF

len: 14
d_gene: TRBD1
abundance: many
j_gene: TRBJ1-2
v_gene: TRBV12-3/TRBV12-4
CDR3nt: TGTGCCAGCAGGCGGACAGGGGAGGACTATGGCTACACCTTC
CDR3aa: CASRRTGEDYGYTF

len: 15
d_gene: -
abundance: many
j_gene: TRBJ1-1
v_gene: TRBV19
CDR3nt: TGTGCCAGTAGTACGCAGGCGGCCCAGCGACTTGAAGCTTTCTTT
CDR3aa: CASSTQAAQRLEAFF

len: 16
d_gene: TRBD2
abundance: -
j_gene: TRBJ2-1
v_gene: TRBV5-4
CDR3nt: TGTGCCAGCAGCTTGTACGGGGGGTACTCCTACAATGAGCAGTTCTTC
CDR3aa: CASSLYGGYSYNEQFF

len: 14
d_gene: TRBD1
abundance: many
j_gene: TRBJ1-1
v_gene: TRBV20-1
CDR3nt: TGCAGTGCTAAGGGACAGGGAGAAGTCACTGAAGCTTTCTTT
CDR3aa: CSAKGQGEVTEAFF

len: 14
d_gene: TRBD2
abundance: few
j_gene: TRBJ2-1
v_gene: TRBV11-2
CDR3nt: TGTGCCAGCAGCTGGGCGGGGGGGCCTCTTGAGCAGTTCTTC
CDR3aa: CASSWAGGPLEQFF